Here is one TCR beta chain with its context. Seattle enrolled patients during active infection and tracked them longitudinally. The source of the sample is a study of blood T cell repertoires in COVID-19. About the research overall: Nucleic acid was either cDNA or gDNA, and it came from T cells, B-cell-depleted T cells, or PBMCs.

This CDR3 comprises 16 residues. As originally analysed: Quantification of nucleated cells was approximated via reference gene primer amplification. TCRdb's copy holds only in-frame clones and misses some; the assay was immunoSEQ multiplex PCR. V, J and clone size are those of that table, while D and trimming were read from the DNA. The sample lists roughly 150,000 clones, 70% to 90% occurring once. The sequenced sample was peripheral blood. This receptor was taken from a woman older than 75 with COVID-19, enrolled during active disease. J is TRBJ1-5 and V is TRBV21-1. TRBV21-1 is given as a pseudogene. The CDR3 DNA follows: TGTGCCAGCAGCAAGCGAGTGGGGCAGGGAGGACCGCCCCAGCATTTT. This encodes CASSKRVGQGGPPQHF.